What follows are 7 T cell receptor beta chains derived from one specimen sequenced in a study of T cell responses to AZD1222 COVID-19 vaccine. The data were produced by immunoSEQ multiplex PCR, yet TCRdb's version contains in-frame clones alone and is incomplete. The data hold about 60,000 clones, with approximately 89% observed a single time. The material sequenced was peripheral blood, taken on day 0 of MenACWY control vaccination. All receptors come from an adult in good health.

This clone was observed a single time. The chain couples TRBV19 to TRBJ2-1, with a weak D call TRBD1 (5 bases). Trimming removed 5 bases from V and 7 bases from J, with 9 bases in between. The CDR3 extends over 12 amino acids. Germline V gives CDR1 LNHDA, CDR2 SQIVND (reference sequence). Here the CDR3 DNA reads TGTGCCAGTAGTGCGAACAGGAATGAGCAGTTCTTC. Translating it yields CASSANRNEQFF. The variable domain in full, with the rest retrieved from reference TRBV19 and TRBJ2-1, is DGGITQSPKYLFRKEGQNVTLSCEQNLNHDAMYWYRQDPGQGLRLIYYSQIVNDFQKGDIAEGYSVSREKKESFPLTVTSAQKNPTAFYLCASSANRNEQFFGPGTRLTVL.

V is TRBV29-1 and J is TRBJ1-2; 8 bases match TRBD1. CDR1 is SQVTM and CDR2 is ANQGSEA in the germline V gene. V dropped 6 bases and J dropped 7; count of bases not matched to a gene: 16. The CDR3 contains 15 residues. The DNA of the CDR3 is TGCAGCGTAGGCCAGACAGGGGCTGGAGGAGGTGGCTACACCTTC. Protein: CSVGQTGAGGGGYTF.

The rearrangement links TRBV19 to TRBJ1-5; TRBD1 matches 11 bases. Germline-derived CDR1 and CDR2 are LNHDA and SQIVND (reference sequence). The CDR3 extends over 19 amino acids. V dropped 6 bases and J dropped 0; count of bases not matched to a gene: 13. The CDR3 spells CASSIWDRGVSYSNQPQHF. CDR3 in DNA: TGTGCCAGTAGCATTTGGGACAGGGGGGTCTCCTATAGCAATCAGCCCCAGCATTTT.

This clone showed up just once. This chain joins TRBV5-1 and TRBJ2-1, with no clear D. The V end was cut by 4 bases, the J end by 0 bases, with 14 bases between. This CDR3 has 16 amino acids. Germline assignment: CDR1 SGHRS and CDR2 YFSETQ. CDR3 sequence reads: CASSPGGQRSYNEQFF. The CDR3 nucleotides read TGCGCCAGCAGCCCTGGTGGCCAGCGCTCCTACAATGAGCAGTTCTTC.

In this sample, this clone turned up a few times. The V and J genes are TRBV9 and TRBJ1-1, with 9 bases that match TRBD1. Trimming removed 0 bases from V and 1 base from J; junction bases left unmatched: 4. The germline V gene encodes CDR1 SGDLS and CDR2 YYNGEE. This CDR3 is built from 16 residues. Here the CDR3 reads CASSVVAGQGNTEAFF. For the CDR3, the DNA is TGTGCCAGCAGCGTAGTAGCGGGACAGGGGAACACTGAAGCTTTCTTT.

This chain links TRBV23-1 with TRBJ2-1; D uncertain. TRBV23-1 is an open reading frame, and its role is uncertain. The CDR3 runs 19 residues. The ends were cut back, 2 bases at V and 7 bases at J, with 27 bases in the middle. The chain's CDR3 is CASSQPPSGRSRIGNEQFF. The CDR3 DNA sequence: TGCGCCAGCAGTCAACCGCCGTCTGGGCGGTCCCGAATTGGGAATGAGCAGTTCTTC.

This sequence joins TRBV28 and TRBJ2-7; TRBD2 might be the D (7 bases). CDR3 length: 15 residues. Trimming shortened V by 2 bases and J by 5 bases, and 16 bases separated the two germline ends. CDR1 is MDHEN, CDR2 SYDVKM, per germline. The CDR3 region is CASSLGGAQIHEQYF. CDR3 DNA sequence: TGTGCCAGCAGTTTAGGGGGGGCGCAGATACACGAGCAGTACTTC.